This entry concerns a single T cell receptor (beta chain). This sample was taken from a study of shared clonotypes between healthy human individuals. The overall study: Every donor yielded three CD4 naive, three CD4 memory, two CD8 naive and one CD8 memory plate.

In the sorted-subset replicate PCRs, roughly 210 ng DNA, around 32,000 T cell genomes, was used. The protocol was immunoSEQ multiplex PCR, while the TCRdb copy is restricted to in-frame clones and leaves out a portion. The sample consists of under 2,000,000 clones, roughly 95% of them appearing once. The CDR3 length is 15 residues. V dropped 0 bases and J dropped 5; count of bases not matched to a gene: 9. Germline V gene lookup returns CDR1 GTSNPN and CDR2 SVGIG (reference sequence). CD8 cells regarded as naive lacked CD45RO, were positively chosen for CCR7, and omitted terminally differentiated effector memory CD45RA+ cells. Free of recent acute infections or vaccinations, the donors were healthy HIV-negative adults.

The receptor's source is a man between 18 and 29 years old in good health. The V and J genes are TRBV30 and TRBJ2-5; 7 nucleotides align to TRBD2. The sequencing input was naive CD8+ T cells sorted from blood. This chain's CDR3 is CAWSVSSGIFETQYF. In DNA form, the CDR3 reads TGTGCCTGGAGTGTTTCCAGCGGGATATTCGAGACCCAGTACTTC.